This record covers a single T cell receptor (beta chain). Its specificity is unknown. The sample is drawn from a study of cytomegalovirus exposure and HLA in healthy donors. General study points: Reportedly, a later analysis found an Asian-associated ancestry cluster had fewer N-insertions than the roughly 700-donor mean. Researchers reported in a later analysis that a missense DCLRE1C variant was tied to TCR beta V- and J-gene trimming.

The PCR contained 60 Vbeta and 13 Jbeta primers. Method: immunoSEQ multiplex PCR; TCRdb's copy keeps in-frame clones and lacks some. The data hold about 150,000 clones, with 75% to 85% observed a single time. V was clipped by 2 bases and J by 0 bases, with 11 bases between them. Per the germline V gene, CDR1 is SGHRS and CDR2 is YFSETQ. The CDR3 sequence is 15 residues long. The sample consisted of PBMCs. The clonotype originates from a man over 45 in good health and CMV-seropositive. The chain joins TRBV5-1 to TRBJ1-1; D is ambiguous. In nucleotides, the CDR3 is TGCGCCAGCAGCTTCTCGGCACAGATGAACACTGAAGCTTTCTTT. It translates to CASSFSAQMNTEAFF.